The following is a TCR beta chain sequence with its context. Its antigen is still unknown. This sample stems from a study of CD8 T cells in Susac syndrome. Findings and limits, study-wide: The study conceded that its TCR sequencing and HLA analysis involved relatively few individuals.

The multiple sclerosis control cohort comprised treatment-naive individuals presenting with stable or active relapsing-remitting disease. Negative isolation yielded CD8+ and CD4+ T cells; FACS enriched TEMRA cells. Random hexamers were used to reverse transcribe the RNA input (roughly 0.5 to 1 ug). Multiplex immunoSEQ PCR targeted 54 Vbeta and 13 Jbeta TCR beta segments. TCRdb processed the immunoSEQ multiplex PCR reads anew with MiXCR; each CDR3 protein has one entry. This table has tens of thousands of distinct CDR3 sequences, nearly 96% appearing once. The sequence came from a human donor with multiple sclerosis. Sequencing used CD4+ T cells from PBMCs.

In nucleotides, the CDR3 is TGTGCCAGCAGCGTAGGTCTAGCGGGAGCCTCTGGGCAAAACAATGAGCAGTTCTTC. Its translation is CASSVGLAGASGQNNEQFF. This chain connects TRBV9 to TRBJ2-1; 10 positions agree with TRBD2. CDR3 length equals 19 residues. V dropped 0 bases and J dropped 5; count of bases not matched to a gene: 14. CDR1 is SGDLS and CDR2 is YYNGEE in the germline V gene.